This passage covers 26 T cell receptor beta chains from one sample sequenced in a study of T cell responses to AZD1222 COVID-19 vaccine. The method was immunoSEQ multiplex PCR; TCRdb's version includes in-frame clones alone and lacks a portion of them. The top ten clones hold 2% to 2.5% of a sample with 100,000 or so clones, roughly 85% of them seen once. The sample was peripheral blood, taken 28 days after the second AZD1222 dose. The receptors shown here come from an adult who received the AZD1222 COVID-19 vaccine.

The chain links TRBV3-1 (or the pseudogene TRBV3-2) to TRBJ1-2; D unclear. V was cut by 0 bases and J by 0 bases, with 14 bases left in between. The CDR3 runs 17 residues. Germline assignment: CDR1 LGHDT and CDR2 YNNKEL (reference sequence). DNA for the CDR3: TGTGCCAGCAGCCAAGATTCTCGGGGAACCTCTAACTATGGCTACACCTTC. It codes for CASSQDSRGTSNYGYTF.

In DNA form, the CDR3 reads TGCGCCAGCAGCTTGTCGGGGACAGCTAATGAAAAACTGTTTTTT. Translation: CASSLSGTANEKLFF. V is TRBV5-1 and J is TRBJ1-4; 7 bases line up with TRBD1. Losses at the gene ends were 1 base for V and 3 bases for J; bases not matched to a gene: 3. The germline V gene has CDR1 SGHRS and CDR2 YFSETQ. The CDR3 extends over 15 amino acids.

The chain has TRBV2 and TRBJ2-5, with 11 positions matching TRBD2. V trimming: 4 bases; J trimming: 12 bases; junction bases outside the gene matches: 10. Looked up from germline, CDR1 is SNHLY and CDR2 is FYNNEI. The CDR3 sequence is 14 residues long. CDR3 loop: CASSVDSGRAAEYF. The CDR3 nucleotides read TGTGCCAGCAGTGTCGATAGCGGGAGGGCCGCGGAGTACTTC.

The chain has TRBV27 and TRBJ1-2; D is possibly TRBD1 (5 bases). Germline V gives CDR1 MNHEY, CDR2 SMNVEV (reference sequence). The CDR3 totals 15 residues. V was trimmed by 0 bases and J by 0 bases, leaving 8 bases between them. The CDR3 DNA reads as TGTGCCAGCAGTTTATCGGGACTTCCTAACTATGGCTACACCTTC. This translates into CASSLSGLPNYGYTF.

V usage is TRBV6-1 and J usage is TRBJ1-4; 7 nucleotides match TRBD1. Germline-derived CDR1 and CDR2 are MNHNS and SASEGT. The trim removed 3 bases at V and 11 bases at J, leaving 6 bases unmatched. CDR3 size: 13 residues. The DNA of the CDR3 is TGTGCCAGCAGTGAGAGCGACAGGGTGAAACTGTTTTTT. It encodes CASSESDRVKLFF.

This sequence joins TRBV4-1 and TRBJ1-1, with 10 positions matching TRBD1. This CDR3 spans 13 amino acids. Germline V lookup: CDR1 MGHRA, CDR2 YSYEKL. V dropped 3 bases and J dropped 5; count of bases not matched to a gene: 0. The CDR3 loop is CASSQGQGTEAFF. As DNA, the CDR3 is TGCGCCAGCAGCCAGGGACAGGGGACTGAAGCTTTCTTT.

Sample share makes this clone medium-sized. The genes are TRBV27 and TRBJ2-2; D remains ambiguous. The CDR3 consists of 14 residues. The germline gives CDR1 MNHEY, CDR2 SMNVEV (reference sequence). V lost 7 bases and J lost 0, with 9 bases in between. CDR3 nucleotide sequence: TGTGCCAGCAAAAGTGCACCGAACACCGGGGAGCTGTTTTTT. Protein: CASKSAPNTGELFF.

The chain is built from TRBV10-3 and TRBJ2-1; TRBD2 matches 10 bases. The CDR3 spans 15 residues. V gave up 10 bases and J gave up 3 bases; unmatched junction bases: 9. Germline V gene data show CDR1 as ENHRY and CDR2 as SYGVKD. As DNA, the CDR3 is TGTGCCACGACCACCACTAGCGGGAACTACAATGAGCAGTTCTTC. Translated: CATTTTSGNYNEQFF.

The chain joins TRBV11-2 to TRBJ2-5; 8 bases agree with TRBD2. Germline V gives CDR1 SGHAT, CDR2 FQNNGV. The ends lost 8 bases at V and 4 bases at J; junction bases unmatched: 3. This CDR3 contains 12 residues. The CDR3 protein is CASRGLVETQYF. CDR3 DNA sequence: TGTGCCAGCCGGGGACTAGTAGAGACCCAGTACTTC.

The gene calls are TRBV2 and TRBJ1-6; D unclear. The length of the CDR3 is 15 residues. V lost 8 bases and J 0 bases, leaving 11 bases between the germline ends. Germline V lookup: CDR1 SNHLY, CDR2 FYNNEI. CDR3 DNA sequence: TGTGCCAGCGGCGGCAGGAGCTCCTATAATTCACCCCTCCACTTT. Translated, it gives CASGGRSSYNSPLHF.

This chain joins TRBV28 and TRBJ2-1; the match to TRBD2 covers 15 bases. CDR1 is MDHEN, CDR2 SYDVKM, per germline. CDR3 length equals 17 residues. V trimming: 4 bases; J trimming: 6 bases; junction bases outside the gene matches: 7. The CDR3 is CASSSPGLAGGSNEQFF. CDR3 nucleotide sequence: TGTGCCAGCAGTTCCCCGGGACTAGCGGGAGGCTCCAATGAGCAGTTCTTC.

The chain combines TRBV28 with TRBJ2-7; 8 nucleotides agree with TRBD2. Trimming cost V 7 bases and J 2 bases; bases outside gene matches: 13. The CDR3 runs 16 residues. Germline CDR1 MDHEN, CDR2 SYDVKM. This CDR3 reads CASTLHPGLGTYEQYF. As DNA, the CDR3 is TGTGCCAGCACCCTACATCCGGGACTAGGTACCTACGAGCAGTACTTC.

V and J are TRBV5-1 and TRBJ2-3, with 7 bases matching TRBD2. This CDR3 region has 14 residues. CDR1 is SGHRS, CDR2 YFSETQ, per germline. V dropped 0 bases and J dropped 6; count of bases not matched to a gene: 4. This CDR3 is CASSLGRGGDTQYF. The DNA of the CDR3 is TGCGCCAGCAGCTTGGGGAGGGGAGGGGATACGCAGTATTTT.

This chain uses TRBV28 with TRBJ1-5; 7 bases map to TRBD1. The CDR3 is 18 amino acids. Losses at the gene ends were 4 bases for V and 1 base for J; bases not matched to a gene: 13. The germline gives CDR1 MDHEN, CDR2 SYDVKM. The CDR3 DNA reads as TGTGCCAGCAGTTCTCCCCGGGACAGACGGAGAAGCAATCAGCCCCAGCATTTT. It specifies CASSSPRDRRRSNQPQHF.

The genes are TRBV28 and TRBJ1-1; D unclear. Germline CDR1 is MDHEN and CDR2 is SYDVKM. This CDR3 spans 14 amino acids. The CDR3 sequence is CGSSPPPMNTEAFF. CDR3 in DNA: TGTGGCTCGTCTCCCCCCCCCATGAACACTGAAGCTTTCTTT.

The chain has TRBV7-9 and TRBJ2-1; D is unclear. The CDR3 loop spans 13 amino acids. Germline V lookup: CDR1 SEHNR, CDR2 FQNEAQ (reference sequence). V was clipped by 3 bases and J by 9 bases, with 12 bases between them. The CDR3 coding sequence is TGTGCCAGCAGCTTTTTCAGCACCTTTGAGCAGTTCTTC. This translates into CASSFFSTFEQFF.

This rearrangement joins TRBV24-1 to TRBJ2-2; no clear D gene. V gave up 5 bases and J gave up 6 bases, with 12 bases separating them. Germline V gene sequence: CDR1 KGHDR, CDR2 SFDVKD. CDR3 length: 14 amino acids. The CDR3 reads CATSARFGPGELFF. CDR3 nucleotides: TGTGCCACCAGTGCCCGATTTGGTCCCGGGGAGCTGTTTTTT.

V and J are TRBV29-1 and TRBJ2-1; 8 bases fit TRBD1. CDR3 length: 15 amino acids. Trimming at V came to 7 bases and at J to 1 base, leaving 9 bases not matched to a gene. Germline CDR1 SQVTM, CDR2 ANQGSEA. CDR3 DNA sequence: TGCAGCGCCGAGGGGCAGGGGGCATCCTACAATGAGCAGTTCTTC. The encoded protein is CSAEGQGASYNEQFF.

This clone was detected only once. This rearrangement joins TRBV7-3 to TRBJ2-1, with D hard to call. The CDR3 is 13 residues long. Trimming pared 2 bases from V and 4 bases from J, leaving 6 bases between. Germline V gene data show CDR1 as SGHTA and CDR2 as FQGTGA. CDR3 sequence reads: CASSLDLYNEQFF. In DNA form, the CDR3 reads TGTGCCAGCAGCTTAGACCTATACAATGAGCAGTTCTTC.

This clone has at least ten counts. The chain links TRBV3-1 (or the pseudogene TRBV3-2) to TRBJ1-6, with 8 bases aligning to TRBD1. Germline lookup yields CDR1 LGHDT and CDR2 YNNKEL (reference sequence). Trimming cost V 4 bases and J 9 bases; bases outside gene matches: 5. CDR3 length: 14 residues. CDR3: CASSLRDRRSPLHF. The CDR3 DNA reads as TGTGCCAGCAGCCTTCGGGACAGGCGTTCACCCCTCCACTTT.

This chain uses TRBV15 with TRBJ1-6, with D perhaps matching TRBD1 (5 bases). The CDR3 spans 16 residues. The V and J ends lost 6 bases and 4 bases respectively, with 16 bases between them. Germline lookup yields CDR1 LNHNV and CDR2 YYDKDF (reference sequence). The CDR3, as DNA: TGTGCCACCAGGAACATGGAGGGGAAATATAATTCACCCCTCCACTTT. This gives the protein CATRNMEGKYNSPLHF.

This sequence joins TRBV18 and TRBJ1-2, with TRBD1 matching 8 bases. Germline loops: CDR1 KGHSH, CDR2 LQKENI. V dropped 6 bases and J dropped 0; count of bases not matched to a gene: 6. The CDR3 runs to 15 residues. CDR3 residues: CASSEGQGSNYGYTF. The CDR3, as DNA: TGTGCCAGCTCCGAAGGACAGGGATCTAACTATGGCTACACCTTC.

The V and J genes are TRBV28 and TRBJ2-2; 10 bases align to TRBD1. The CDR3 extends over 16 amino acids. In germline, CDR1 is MDHEN, CDR2 SYDVKM. Trimming removed 4 bases from V and 3 bases from J; junction bases left unmatched: 5. The CDR3 DNA sequence: TGTGCCAGCAGTTCCCCGACAGGGGGCGACACCGGGGAGCTGTTTTTT. Amino acids: CASSSPTGGDTGELFF.

The CDR3 DNA reads as TGTGCCTGGAGTGGGCCAGGGGACAATCAGCCCCAGCATTTT. This translates into CAWSGPGDNQPQHF. This rearrangement joins TRBV30 to TRBJ1-5; perhaps TRBD1 as D (6 bases). Germline-derived CDR1 and CDR2 are GTSNPN and SVGIG (reference sequence). Trimming left V 1 base short and J 3 bases short, with 10 bases between. There are 14 residues in the CDR3.

This clone showed up just a few times. This chain joins TRBV14 and TRBJ2-1, with 7 bases aligning to TRBD2. The CDR3 has 15 residues. CDR1 is SGHDN and CDR2 is FVKESK in the germline V gene. V shed 1 base, J shed 9 bases, and the junction held 9 bases outside the gene matches. DNA of the CDR3: TGTGCCAGCAGCCAAGGATCCCTAGCGGTTTTTGAGCAGTTCTTC. It is translated as CASSQGSLAVFEQFF.

The gene calls are TRBV5-1 and TRBJ1-1; D call uncertain. Per the germline V gene, CDR1 is SGHRS and CDR2 is YFSETQ. The CDR3 has 13 residues. V was shortened by 1 base and J by 1 base, with 5 bases between the two germline ends. The CDR3 DNA reads TGCGCCAGCAGCTTGAGTAAGAACACTGAAGCTTTCTTT. Its translation: CASSLSKNTEAFF.